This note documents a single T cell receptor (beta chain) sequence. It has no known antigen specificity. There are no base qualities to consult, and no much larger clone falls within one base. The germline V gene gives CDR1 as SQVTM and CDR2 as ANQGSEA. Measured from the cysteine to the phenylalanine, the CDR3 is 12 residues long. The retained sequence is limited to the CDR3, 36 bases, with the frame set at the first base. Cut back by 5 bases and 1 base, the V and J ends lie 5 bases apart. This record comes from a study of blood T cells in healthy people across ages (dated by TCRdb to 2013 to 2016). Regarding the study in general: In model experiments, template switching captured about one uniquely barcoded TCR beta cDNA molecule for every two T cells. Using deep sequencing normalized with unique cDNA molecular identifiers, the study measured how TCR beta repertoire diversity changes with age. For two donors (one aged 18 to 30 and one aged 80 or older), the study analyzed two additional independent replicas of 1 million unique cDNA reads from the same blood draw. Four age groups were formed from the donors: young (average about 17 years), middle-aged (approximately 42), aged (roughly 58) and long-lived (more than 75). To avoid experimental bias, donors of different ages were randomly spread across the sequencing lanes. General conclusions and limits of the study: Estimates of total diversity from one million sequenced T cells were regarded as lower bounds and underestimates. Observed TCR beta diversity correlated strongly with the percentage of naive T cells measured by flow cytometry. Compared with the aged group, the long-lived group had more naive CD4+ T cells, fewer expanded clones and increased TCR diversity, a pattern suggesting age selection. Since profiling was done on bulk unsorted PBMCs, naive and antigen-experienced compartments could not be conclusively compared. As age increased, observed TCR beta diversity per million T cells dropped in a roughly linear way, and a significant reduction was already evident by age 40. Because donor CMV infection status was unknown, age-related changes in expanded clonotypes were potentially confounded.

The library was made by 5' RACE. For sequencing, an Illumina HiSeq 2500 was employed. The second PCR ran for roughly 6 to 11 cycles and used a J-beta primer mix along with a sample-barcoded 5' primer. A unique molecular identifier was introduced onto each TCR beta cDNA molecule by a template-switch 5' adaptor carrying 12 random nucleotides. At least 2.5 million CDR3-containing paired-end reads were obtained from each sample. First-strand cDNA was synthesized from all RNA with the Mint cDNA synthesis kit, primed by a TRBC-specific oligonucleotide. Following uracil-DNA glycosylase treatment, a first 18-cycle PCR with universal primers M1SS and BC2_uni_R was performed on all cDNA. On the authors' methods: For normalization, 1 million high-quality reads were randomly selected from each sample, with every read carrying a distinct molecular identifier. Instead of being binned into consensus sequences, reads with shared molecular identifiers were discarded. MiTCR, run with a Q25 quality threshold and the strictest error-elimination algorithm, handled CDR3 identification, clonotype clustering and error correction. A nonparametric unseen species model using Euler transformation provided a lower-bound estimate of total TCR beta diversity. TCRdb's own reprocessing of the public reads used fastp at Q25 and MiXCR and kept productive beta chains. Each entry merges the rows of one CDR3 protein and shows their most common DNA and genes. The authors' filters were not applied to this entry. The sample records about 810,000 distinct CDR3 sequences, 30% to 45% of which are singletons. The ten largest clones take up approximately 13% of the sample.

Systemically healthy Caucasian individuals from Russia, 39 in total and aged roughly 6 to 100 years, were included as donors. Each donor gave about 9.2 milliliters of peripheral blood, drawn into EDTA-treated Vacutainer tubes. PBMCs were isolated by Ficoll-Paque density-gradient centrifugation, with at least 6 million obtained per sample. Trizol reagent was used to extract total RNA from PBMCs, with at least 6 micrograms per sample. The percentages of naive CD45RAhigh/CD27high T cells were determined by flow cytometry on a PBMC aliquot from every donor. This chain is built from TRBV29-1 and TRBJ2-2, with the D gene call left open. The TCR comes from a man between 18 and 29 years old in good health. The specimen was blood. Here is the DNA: TGCAGCGTTTGGCGGAACACCGGGGAGCTGTTTTTT. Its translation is CSVWRNTGELFF.